The 16 T cell receptor beta chains presented below share a single source sample, sequenced in a study of blood T cell repertoires in COVID-19. Assay: immunoSEQ multiplex PCR; the TCRdb copy retains only in-frame clones and omits some. The sample lists 91,000 or so clones, around 82% seen once, with 5.5% to 7.5% in the top ten. Sequenced material: peripheral blood. The receptors come from a man aged 50 or older with active or convalescent COVID-19.

This chain links TRBV3-1 (or the pseudogene TRBV3-2) with TRBJ2-7, with TRBD2 identical over 14 bases. CDR3 length equals 14 residues. Germline trimming cut 1 base from V and 12 bases from J; bases unmatched to any gene: 5. Germline loops: CDR1 LGHDT, CDR2 YNNKEL (reference sequence). CDR3 sequence: CASSQGTSGGIRYV. CDR3 in DNA: TGTGCCAGCAGCCAAGGGACTAGCGGGGGGATCAGGTACGTC.

The CDR3 reads CASSEQTNSPLHF. CDR3 sequence (DNA): TGTGCCAGCAGTGAACAGACTAATTCACCCCTCCACTTT. This rearrangement joins TRBV6-4 to TRBJ1-6; D is unclear. Germline V lookup: CDR1 MRHNA, CDR2 SNTAGT. The CDR3 loop spans 13 amino acids. The V and J ends lost 3 bases and 6 bases respectively, with 6 bases between them.

The chain uses TRBV10-3 and TRBJ2-4; 8 positions match TRBD2. The CDR3 covers 14 residues. Germline trimming cut 2 bases from V and 8 bases from J; bases unmatched to any gene: 5. Germline CDR1 ENHRY, CDR2 SYGVKD. As DNA, the CDR3 is TGTGCCATCAGTGAGGCGACGGGGGGGGACATTCAGTACTTC. It encodes CAISEATGGDIQYF.

V gene TRBV6-1 combines with J gene TRBJ2-7; 7 bases fit TRBD1. CDR3 length: 14 amino acids. V lost 3 bases and J lost 1; bases outside the gene matches: 3. CDR1 is MNHNS, CDR2 SASEGT, per germline. CDR3 nucleotide sequence: TGTGCCAGCAGTGATCCGGACAGGTCCTACGAGCAGTACTTC. This gives the protein CASSDPDRSYEQYF.

The chain carries TRBV12-3 or TRBV12-4 and TRBJ1-5, with D hard to call. Trimming pared 5 bases from V and 4 bases from J, leaving 9 bases between. The CDR3 has 13 residues. The CDR3 sequence is CASSAGRNQPQHF. DNA of the CDR3: TGTGCCAGCAGTGCGGGCCGTAATCAGCCCCAGCATTTT.

This chain joins TRBV4-1 and TRBJ2-7, with TRBD1 identical over 11 bases. The ends lost 3 bases at V and 7 bases at J; junction bases unmatched: 5. The CDR3 is made up of 14 amino acids. Germline values: CDR1 MGHRA, CDR2 YSYEKL. CDR3 nucleotides: TGCGCCAGCAGCCAGCTCGGGACAGGGGGTGAGCAGTACTTC. This codes for CASSQLGTGGEQYF.

In this sample, this clone turned up once. The CDR3 region is CASSPKGCRGFNTEAFF. For the CDR3, the DNA is TGTGCCAGCAGCCCCAAAGGGTGCAGGGGGTTTAACACTGAAGCTTTCTTT. J is TRBJ1-1 and V is TRBV12-1; the table's D call, TRBD1, was not checked against the DNA. TRBV12-1 is assigned pseudogene status. The CDR3 is 17 residues long.

V is TRBV30 and J is TRBJ2-3; no clear D. The CDR3 spans 14 residues. CDR1 and CDR2 (germline): GTSNPN, SVGIG (reference sequence). Trimming left V 5 bases short and J 3 bases short, with 15 bases between. As DNA, the CDR3 is TGTGCCTGGGTGGTCCGCCGCAGGACAGATACGCAGTATTTT. Protein product: CAWVVRRRTDTQYF.

The genes are TRBV5-1 and TRBJ2-3; TRBD1 aligns across 9 bases. This CDR3 is 15 amino acids long. CDR1 is SGHRS and CDR2 is YFSETQ in the germline V gene. Trimming took 4 bases from V and 5 from J; bases not matched to a gene: 8. CDR3 amino acids: CASSLRDRVRDTQYF. CDR3 nucleotide sequence: TGCGCCAGCAGCCTCCGGGACAGGGTACGAGATACGCAGTATTTT.

The rearrangement joins TRBV18 to TRBJ2-1; D perhaps matches TRBD2 (5 bases). Germline lookup yields CDR1 KGHSH and CDR2 LQKENI. This CDR3 has 13 amino acids. With 1 base removed from V and 6 bases from J, the gap between germline ends came to 7 bases. The CDR3 is CASSPLEGNEQFF. The CDR3 region has the DNA TGTGCCAGCTCACCACTAGAGGGCAATGAGCAGTTCTTC.

The chain joins TRBV7-6 to TRBJ2-7; TRBD2 aligns across 9 bases. From germline, CDR1 is SGHVS and CDR2 FNYEAQ. V was pared by 1 base and J by 3 bases, with 7 bases of the junction left unmatched. This CDR3 spans 16 amino acids. CDR3 sequence: CASSLVRSSGDYEQYV. The CDR3 region has the DNA TGTGCCAGCAGCTTAGTGCGGTCTAGCGGGGACTACGAGCAGTACGTC.

The CDR3 region is CASSRTSVADTQYF. The CDR3 nucleotides are TGCGCCAGCAGTAGGACTAGCGTGGCAGATACGCAGTATTTT. The chain links TRBV10-1 to TRBJ2-3, with 9 bases that match TRBD2. The germline gives CDR1 WNHNN, CDR2 SYGVQD (reference sequence). The CDR3 spans 14 residues. The V gene end was trimmed by 5 bases and the J gene end by 4 bases; junction bases not matched to a gene: 4.

This chain connects TRBV6-5 to TRBJ2-3, with D possibly TRBD2 on 6 matching bases. The CDR3 has 15 residues. The germline CDR1 and CDR2 sequences are MNHEY and SVGAGI. V was pared by 2 bases and J by 4 bases, with 13 bases between. CDR3 coding DNA: TGTGCCAGCAGTTACAACACCGGGGGAGCAGATACGCAGTATTTT. Its protein product is CASSYNTGGADTQYF.

The chain has TRBV5-1 and TRBJ1-2; maybe TRBD1 (6 bases). The CDR3 runs 15 residues. V dropped 0 bases and J dropped 1 base, with 10 bases sitting between them. Germline CDR1 SGHRS, CDR2 YFSETQ. The DNA of the CDR3 is TGCGCCAGCAGCTTGGATACAGGGCGTAACTATGGCTACACCTTC. Amino acids: CASSLDTGRNYGYTF.

Of note for this clone: Other nucleotide sequences in the sample specify the same CDR3. The gene calls are TRBV5-1 and TRBJ2-1, with TRBD1 identical over 9 bases. V lost 3 bases to trimming and J lost 6 bases; unmatched junction nucleotides: 4. The germline V gene encodes CDR1 SGHRS and CDR2 YFSETQ. This CDR3 comprises 14 residues. The CDR3 DNA follows: TGCGCCAGCAGCTCGGGACAGGGAAGCAATGAGCAGTTCTTC. This sequence encodes CASSSGQGSNEQFF. The complete variable domain, with remaining parts taken from reference TRBV5-1 and TRBJ2-1, reads KAGVTQTPRYLIKTRGQQVTLSCSPISGHRSVSWYQQTPGQGLQFLFEYFSETQRNKGNFPGRFSGRQFSNSRSEMNVSTLELGDSALYLCASSSGQGSNEQFFGPGTRLTVL.

This rearrangement joins TRBV6-2 or TRBV6-3 to TRBJ1-6; TRBD1 aligns across 8 bases. V lost 1 base to trimming and J lost 7 bases; unmatched junction nucleotides: 6. CDR3 length: 16 amino acids. In germline, CDR1 is MNHEY, CDR2 SVGEGT. CDR3 amino acids: CASSYFPDRANSPLHF. The DNA of the CDR3 is TGTGCCAGCAGTTACTTCCCGGACAGGGCGAATTCACCCCTCCACTTT.